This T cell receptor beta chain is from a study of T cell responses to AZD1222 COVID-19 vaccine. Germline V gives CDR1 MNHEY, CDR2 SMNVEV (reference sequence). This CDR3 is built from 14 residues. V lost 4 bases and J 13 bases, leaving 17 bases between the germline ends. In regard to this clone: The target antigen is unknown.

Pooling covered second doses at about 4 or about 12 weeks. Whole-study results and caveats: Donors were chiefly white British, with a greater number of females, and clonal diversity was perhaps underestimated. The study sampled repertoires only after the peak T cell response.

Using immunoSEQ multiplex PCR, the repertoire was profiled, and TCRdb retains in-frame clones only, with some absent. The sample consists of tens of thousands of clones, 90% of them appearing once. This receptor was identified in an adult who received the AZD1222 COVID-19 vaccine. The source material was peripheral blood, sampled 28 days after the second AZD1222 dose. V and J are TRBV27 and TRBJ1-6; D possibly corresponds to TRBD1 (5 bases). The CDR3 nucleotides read TGTGCCAGCAGTTCGGGACTTGCCGTAGTCCCCCTCCACTTT. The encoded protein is CASSSGLAVVPLHF.